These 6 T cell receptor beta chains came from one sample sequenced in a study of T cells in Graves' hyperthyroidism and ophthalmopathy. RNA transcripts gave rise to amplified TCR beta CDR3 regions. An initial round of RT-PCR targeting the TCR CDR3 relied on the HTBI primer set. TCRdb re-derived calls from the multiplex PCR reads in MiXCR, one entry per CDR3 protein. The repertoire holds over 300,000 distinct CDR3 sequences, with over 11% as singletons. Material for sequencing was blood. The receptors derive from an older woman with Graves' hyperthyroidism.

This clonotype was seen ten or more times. The CDR3 DNA is TGTGCCAGCAGCTTGGCCCCAGCTAGCACAGATACGCAGTATTTT. Translated, it gives CASSLAPASTDTQYF. The J gene is TRBJ2-3, the V gene TRBV5-5; D call uncertain. The CDR3 covers 15 residues. Deletions cut 0 bases from V and 0 bases from J, with 8 bases between. The germline CDR1 and CDR2 sequences are SGHKS and YYEKEE (reference sequence).

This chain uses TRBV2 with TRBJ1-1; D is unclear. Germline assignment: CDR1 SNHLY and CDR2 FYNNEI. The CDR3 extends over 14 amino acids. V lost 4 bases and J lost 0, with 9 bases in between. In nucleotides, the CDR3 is TGTGCCAGCAGTGGTAAACTCATGAACACTGAAGCTTTCTTT. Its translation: CASSGKLMNTEAFF.

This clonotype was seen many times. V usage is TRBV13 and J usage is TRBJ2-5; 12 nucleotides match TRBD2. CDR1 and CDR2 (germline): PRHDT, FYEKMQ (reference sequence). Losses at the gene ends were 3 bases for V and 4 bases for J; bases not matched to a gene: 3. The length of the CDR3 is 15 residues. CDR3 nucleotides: TGTGCCAGCAGCTTTCTAGCGGGAGGGCGAGAGACCCAGTACTTC. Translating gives CASSFLAGGRETQYF.

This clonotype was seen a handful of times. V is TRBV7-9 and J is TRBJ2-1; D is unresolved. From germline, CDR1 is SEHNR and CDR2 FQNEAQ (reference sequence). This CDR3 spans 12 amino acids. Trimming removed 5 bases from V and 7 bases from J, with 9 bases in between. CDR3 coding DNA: TGTGCCAGCAGCCTTTCGGTGAATGAGCAGTTCTTC. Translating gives CASSLSVNEQFF.

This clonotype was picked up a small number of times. The CDR3: CASSEGQPNSYEQYF. The CDR3 nucleotides are TGTGCCAGCAGTGAGGGACAGCCAAACTCCTACGAGCAGTACTTC. The rearrangement links TRBV6-1 to TRBJ2-7; 7 positions match TRBD1. CDR1 is MNHNS, CDR2 SASEGT, per germline. The CDR3 covers 15 residues. V was pared by 3 bases and J by 0 bases, with 5 bases of the junction left unmatched.

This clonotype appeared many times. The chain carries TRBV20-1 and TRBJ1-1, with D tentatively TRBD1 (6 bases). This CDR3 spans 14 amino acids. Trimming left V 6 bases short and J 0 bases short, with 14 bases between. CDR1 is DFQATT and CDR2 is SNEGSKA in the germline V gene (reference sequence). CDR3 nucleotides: TGCAGTGCAGCGATGGGGGCGATGAACACTGAAGCTTTCTTT. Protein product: CSAAMGAMNTEAFF.